These T cell receptor beta chains were read from a single sample in a study of blood T cell repertoires in COVID-19. Only in-frame clones appear in the TCRdb table, and some are missing; sequencing was by immunoSEQ multiplex PCR. The sample lists approximately 140,000 clones, around 80% occurring once. The specimen was PBMCs or T cells enriched from blood (not recorded which). These receptors came from a man aged 35-49 years with acute COVID-19. CDR3s include the opening cysteine and the closing phenylalanine or tryptophan. A D gene is named only where the DNA matches it firmly. Size values are once, few and many counts, or a class for expanded clones, and some rows have none.

-	16	TRBJ2-3	TRBV3-1/TRBV3-2	-	TGTGCCAGCAGCCAAGTCAACCAGGGATGGTCAGATACGCAGTATTTT	CASSQVNQGWSDTQYF
-	14	TRBJ1-2	TRBV5-4	-	TGTGCCAGCAGCTCTATGGACAGTCACTATGGCTACACCTTC	CASSSMDSHYGYTF
-	14	TRBJ1-3	TRBV30	-	TGTGCCTGGTCGACAGGCCGGTTCGGAAACACCATATATTTT	CAWSTGRFGNTIYF
TRBD1	13	TRBJ1-1	TRBV10-3	once	TGTGCCATCAGTACCGGGACAGGGGAAGAAGCTTTCTTT	CAISTGTGEEAFF
-	15	TRBJ1-1	TRBV18	few	TGTGCCAGCTCCCCCACTAGTCTGAGAGGAACTGAAGCTTTCTTT	CASSPTSLRGTEAFF
-	15	TRBJ1-1	TRBV7-9	-	TGTGCCAGCAGCTCCTTCCTTGGGGGGAGGGCTGAAGCTTTCTTT	CASSSFLGGRAEAFF
TRBD2	15	TRBJ2-1	TRBV7-2	-	TGTGCCAGCAGCTTAGATGGGACTAGCAACCATGAGCAGTTCTTC	CASSLDGTSNHEQFF
-	16	TRBJ2-7	TRBV5-1	-	TGCGCCAGCAGCTTGAACTTACGGCAGGGCTCCTACGAGCAGTACTTC	CASSLNLRQGSYEQYF
-	14	TRBJ1-5	TRBV10-3	-	TGTGCCATCTCCTCAGACAGCCAGAATCAGCCCCAGCATTTT	CAISSDSQNQPQHF
-	13	TRBJ1-1	TRBV28	-	TGTGCCACCCGAGGGGAGGGAGCTACTGAAGCTTTCTTT	CATRGEGATEAFF
-	15	TRBJ1-5	TRBV18	few	TGTGCCAGCTCACCACAGGGAGAGAGCAATCAGCCCCAGCATTTT	CASSPQGESNQPQHF
TRBD2	17	TRBJ2-3	TRBV4-1	-	TGCGCCAGCAGCCCAGTCGGGACTAGCGGTAGCACAGATACGCAGTATTTT	CASSPVGTSGSTDTQYF
-	15	TRBJ1-1	TRBV6-5	-	TGTGCCAGCAGTTACTCGGGGGCGGGCGGCACTGAAGCTTTCTTT	CASSYSGAGGTEAFF
TRBD1	14	TRBJ2-3	TRBV3-1/TRBV3-2	-	TGTGCCAGCAAAGGGGGCCCGGGCACAGATACGCAGTATTTT	CASKGGPGTDTQYF
-	14	TRBJ2-7	TRBV6-5	medium-sized	TGTGCCAGCAGTTACCATTGGACAGCTTACGAGCAGTACTTC	CASSYHWTAYEQYF
-	11	TRBJ2-5	TRBV5-4	-	TGTGCCGGCGGTACCGGGGAGACCCAGTACTTC	CAGGTGETQYF
TRBD1	14	TRBJ1-2	TRBV28	once	TGTGCCAGCAGTTTAGGGACAGGGTTTGGAGGCTACACCTTC	CASSLGTGFGGYTF
TRBD1	13	TRBJ1-2	TRBV15	-	TGTGCCACCAGCAGGGGACAGGGGTCTGGCTACACCTTC	CATSRGQGSGYTF
TRBD2	16	TRBJ2-3	TRBV7-9	-	TGTGCCAGCAGCGCTGGACTAGCGGGAGGCTATGTTACGCAGTATTTT	CASSAGLAGGYVTQYF
TRBD1	14	TRBJ2-7	TRBV13	-	TGTGCCAGCAGCCCCCGGACAGGGGCCTACGAGCAGTACTTC	CASSPRTGAYEQYF
-	13	TRBJ1-2	TRBV15	-	TGTGCCACCAGCAGAGAGGGGGCCTACGGCTACACCTTC	CATSREGAYGYTF
-	19	TRBJ1-4	TRBV5-1	-	TGCGCCAGCAGCGCGCTTAGGTCCACAGGAGCCACCAATAATGAAAAACTGTTTTTT	CASSALRSTGATNNEKLFF
TRBD2	15	TRBJ2-3	TRBV4-2	-	TGTGCCAGCAGCCAAGATTTGGGAGGGCGAGATACGCAGTATTTT	CASSQDLGGRDTQYF
TRBD2	17	TRBJ2-7	TRBV7-9	few	TGTGCCAGCAGCTTAGTGGGGACTAGCGGTCTTAAGAACGAGCAGTACTTC	CASSLVGTSGLKNEQYF
-	13	TRBJ2-7	TRBV10-3	-	TGTGCCATCAGTGAGTCGTTAGAATACGAGCAGTACTTC	CAISESLEYEQYF
TRBD1	13	TRBJ2-1	TRBV10-3	once	TGTGCCATCCAGGGGGAGCCCCGGGATGAGCAGTTCTTC	CAIQGEPRDEQFF
-	15	TRBJ2-2	TRBV5-1	-	TGCGCCAGCAGCTTGGCCTCCGTCTACACCGGGGAGCTGTTTTTT	CASSLASVYTGELFF
TRBD2	15	TRBJ2-7	TRBV6-4	-	TGTGCCAGCAGTGACTCGGCTAGCGGAAAAGACGAGCAGTACTTC	CASSDSASGKDEQYF
-	15	TRBJ2-2	TRBV28	-	TGTGCCAGCAGCTCGCCTCAGGGTTACACCGGGGAGCTGTTTTTT	CASSSPQGYTGELFF
-	13	TRBJ2-7	TRBV12-1	-	TGTGCCAGCAGCTTTGACAGGGCGCACGAGCAGTACTTC	CASSFDRAHEQYF
-	14	TRBJ2-5	TRBV7-9	-	TGTGCCAGCAGCTTAGCGGGGGGCCAAGAGACCCAGTACTTC	CASSLAGGQETQYF
-	13	TRBJ1-4	TRBV19	few	TGTGCCGTGGGGGGGGTCCTTAATGAAAAACTGTTTTTT	CAVGGVLNEKLFF
-	14	TRBJ2-5	TRBV7-2	-	TGTGCCAGCAGCTTAAGGGACTTCCAAGAGACCCAGTACTTC	CASSLRDFQETQYF
-	15	TRBJ2-1	TRBV7-9	few	TGTGCCAGCAGCGAGTTCGTCGGCCTAGGGGATGAGCAGTTCTTC	CASSEFVGLGDEQFF
-	15	TRBJ2-1	TRBV5-4	once	TGTGCCAGCAGCTTGGCAGGGGCCGACTACAATGAGCAGTTCTTC	CASSLAGADYNEQFF
TRBD1	12	TRBJ1-2	TRBV28	-	TGTGCCAGCATCTCCAGGGGGCATGGCTACACCTTC	CASISRGHGYTF
TRBD1	14	TRBJ2-2	TRBV19	-	TGTGCCAGTAGTATACAGGGGGCCACCGGGGAGCTGTTTTTT	CASSIQGATGELFF
-	14	TRBJ2-2	TRBV6-5	once	TGTGCCAGCTCACGGCGGGGCAACACCGGGGAGCTGTTTTTT	CASSRRGNTGELFF
-	11	TRBJ1-1	TRBV30	-	TGTGCCTGGGGGGGGAGCGCTGAAGCTTTCTTT	CAWGGSAEAFF
-	15	TRBJ2-7	TRBV9	-	TGTGCCAGCAGCGTAGTTGGGGCAGACTCCTACGAGCAGTACTTC	CASSVVGADSYEQYF
-	14	TRBJ1-4	TRBV5-1	-	TGCGCCAGCGGGGGAGGGCGAGGAGCTGAAAAACTGTTTTTT	CASGGGRGAEKLFF
TRBD2	15	TRBJ2-2	TRBV19	-	TGTGCCAGTACCTTGACCGGGGGGGCTAACGGGGAGCTGTTTTTT	CASTLTGGANGELFF
-	14	TRBJ1-6	TRBV14	-	TGTGCCAGCAGCCAAGGGACATCCGCTTCACCCCTCCACTTT	CASSQGTSASPLHF
TRBD1	14	TRBJ1-4	TRBV2	-	TGTGCCAGCACCGAGACAGGGAGTACGTGGAAACTGTTTTTT	CASTETGSTWKLFF
-	14	TRBJ2-1	TRBV2	-	TGTGCCAGCAACCCGGGGAGCTCCTACAATGAGCAGTTCTTC	CASNPGSSYNEQFF
-	16	TRBJ2-1	TRBV29-1	-	TGCAGCTTAGACCGGGGACACCAGAGCTCCTACAATGAGCAGTTCTTC	CSLDRGHQSSYNEQFF
-	19	TRBJ1-5	TRBV6-2/TRBV6-3	once	TGTGCCAGCAGTTACTCGGAAAGGGGCGGGATCAGAAGCAATCAGCCCCAGCATTTT	CASSYSERGGIRSNQPQHF
TRBD1	15	TRBJ2-3	TRBV19	-	TGTGCCAGTATTCCGGGACAGGGTAACACAGATACGCAGTATTTT	CASIPGQGNTDTQYF
-	15	TRBJ1-3	TRBV6-5	-	TGTGCCGGTGCGGAGGGGACCCTCTCTGGAAACACCATATATTTT	CAGAEGTLSGNTIYF
TRBD1	14	TRBJ2-2	TRBV19	-	TGTGCCACCCCCCGGGACAGTAACACCGGGGAGCTGTTTTTT	CATPRDSNTGELFF
TRBD1	14	TRBJ2-7	TRBV5-1	-	TGCGCCAGCAGCTCGGGACAGGACACCTACGAGCAGTACTTC	CASSSGQDTYEQYF
-	12	TRBJ1-1	TRBV12-3/TRBV12-4	-	TGTGCCAGCAGTTACAGTTCACAAGAAGCTTTCTTT	CASSYSSQEAFF
-	13	TRBJ1-2	TRBV29-1	-	TGCAGCGTTGAACCGCAGACAGAGTATGGCTACACCTTC	CSVEPQTEYGYTF
-	12	TRBJ1-2	TRBV9	-	TGTGCCAGCAGCGTAGTCAGCTATGGCTACACCTTC	CASSVVSYGYTF
TRBD1	14	TRBJ2-5	TRBV6-2/TRBV6-3	-	TGTGCCAGCAGCCACAGGGGGCGTGAGGAGACCCAGTACTTC	CASSHRGREETQYF
-	12	TRBJ1-2	TRBV6-5	-	TGTGCCAGCAGAGACAGTTTATATGGCTACACCTTC	CASRDSLYGYTF
-	12	TRBJ2-6	TRBV29-1	-	TGCGGCAGTTTCTCTGGGGCCAACGTCCTGACTTTC	CGSFSGANVLTF